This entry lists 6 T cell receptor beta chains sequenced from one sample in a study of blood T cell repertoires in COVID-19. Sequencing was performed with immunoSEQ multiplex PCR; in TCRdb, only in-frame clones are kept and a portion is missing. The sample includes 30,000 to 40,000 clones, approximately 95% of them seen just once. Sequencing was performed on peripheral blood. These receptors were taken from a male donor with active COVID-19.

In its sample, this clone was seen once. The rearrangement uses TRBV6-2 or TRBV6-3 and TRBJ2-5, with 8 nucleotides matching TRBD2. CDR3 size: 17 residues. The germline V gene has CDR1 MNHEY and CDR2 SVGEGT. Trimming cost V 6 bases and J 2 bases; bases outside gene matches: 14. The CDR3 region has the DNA TGTGCCAGCAGCCCACAGTTCCGGGGGGGAAGGCAAGAGACCCAGTACTTC. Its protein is CASSPQFRGGRQETQYF.

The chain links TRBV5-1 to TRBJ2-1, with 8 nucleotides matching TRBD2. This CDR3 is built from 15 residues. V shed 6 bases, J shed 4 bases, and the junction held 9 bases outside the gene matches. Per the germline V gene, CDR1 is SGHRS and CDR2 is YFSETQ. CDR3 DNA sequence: TGCGCCAGCACCCTCGAGCGGGGGTCATACAATGAGCAGTTCTTC. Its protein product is CASTLERGSYNEQFF.

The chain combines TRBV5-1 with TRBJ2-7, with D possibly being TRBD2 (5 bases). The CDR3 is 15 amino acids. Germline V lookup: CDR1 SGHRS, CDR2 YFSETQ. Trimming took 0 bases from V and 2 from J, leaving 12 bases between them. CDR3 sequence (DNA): TGCGCCAGCAGCTTGGTTCCGGACTCAACCTACGAGCAGTACTTC. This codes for CASSLVPDSTYEQYF.

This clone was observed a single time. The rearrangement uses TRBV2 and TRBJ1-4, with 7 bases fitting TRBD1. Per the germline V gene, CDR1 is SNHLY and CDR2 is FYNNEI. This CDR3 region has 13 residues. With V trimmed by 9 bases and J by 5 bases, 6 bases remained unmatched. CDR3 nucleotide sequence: TGTGCCAGTCACCGGGACAGAAATGAAAAACTGTTTTTT. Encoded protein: CASHRDRNEKLFF.

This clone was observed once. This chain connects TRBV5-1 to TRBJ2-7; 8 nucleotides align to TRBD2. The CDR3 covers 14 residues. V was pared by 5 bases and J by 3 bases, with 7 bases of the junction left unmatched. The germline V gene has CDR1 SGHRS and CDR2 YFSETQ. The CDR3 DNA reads TGCGCCAGCAGGCTTCGCCGGGAGGGCTACGAGCAGTACTTC. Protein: CASRLRREGYEQYF.

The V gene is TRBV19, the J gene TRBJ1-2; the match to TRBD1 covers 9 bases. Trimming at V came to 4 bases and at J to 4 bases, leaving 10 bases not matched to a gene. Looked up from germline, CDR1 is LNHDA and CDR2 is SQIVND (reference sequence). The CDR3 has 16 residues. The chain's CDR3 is CASSTYPGQGPYGYTF. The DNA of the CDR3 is TGTGCCAGTAGTACTTACCCGGGACAGGGCCCCTATGGCTACACCTTC.